A selection of T cell receptor beta chains follows, all from one sample in a study of T cell changes during pregnancy in multiple sclerosis. Sequencing was performed with immunoSEQ multiplex PCR; in TCRdb, only in-frame clones are kept and a portion is missing. There are tens of thousands of clones in the sample; 75% to 90% occur only once, and 5.2% lies in the top ten. This material consisted of peripheral blood, taken in the first trimester of pregnancy. The receptors come from a female donor in good health, enrolled as a control in a pregnancy study. CDR3s include the opening cysteine and the closing phenylalanine or tryptophan. The D gene is left open where the match is weak. Not every row has a clone size; where given, it reads once, few, many or a size class.

d_gene | len | abundance | j_gene | v_gene | CDR3nt | CDR3aa
TRBD2 | 15 | - | TRBJ2-3 | TRBV4-2 | TGTGCCAGCAGCCTCGGCGGGGGGGCGGCGGATACGCAGTATTTT | CASSLGGGAADTQYF
TRBD2 | 14 | - | TRBJ2-7 | TRBV9 | TGTGCCAGCAGCCCCACCGGGACTAGCGGCGAGCAGTACTTC | CASSPTGTSGEQYF
TRBD2 | 16 | - | TRBJ2-3 | TRBV6-4 | TGTGCCAGCAGTGACTCGATCGCGGGAGGCCCAGATACGCAGTATTTT | CASSDSIAGGPDTQYF
TRBD1 | 22 | - | TRBJ1-6 | TRBV28 | TGTGCCAGCAGTTCACCGACAGGGGGGACATGGGGACCGAGCTCCTATAATTCACCCCTCCACTTT | CASSSPTGGTWGPSSYNSPLHF
- | 14 | few | TRBJ1-5 | TRBV6-5 | TGTGCCAGCAAGCCGCCGGAGGCCAATCAGCCCCAGCATTTT | CASKPPEANQPQHF
TRBD1 | 14 | - | TRBJ1-6 | TRBV5-5 | TGTGCCAGCAGCGAGGACAGGGGGCGGTCACCCCTCCACTTT | CASSEDRGRSPLHF
- | 19 | - | TRBJ1-1 | TRBV18 | TGTGCCAGCTCACCACCGAGCGGGGGCCGTTGGGGCGCGCACACTGAAGCTTTCTTT | CASSPPSGGRWGAHTEAFF
- | 17 | - | TRBJ1-3 | TRBV4-2 | TGTGCCAGCAGCCAAGATCGTGGCGCTAGCTCTGGAAACACCATATATTTT | CASSQDRGASSGNTIYF
TRBD1 | 18 | - | TRBJ1-5 | TRBV4-2 | TGTGCCAGCAGCCAAGAGGGGGAGCAGGGGGCGGGTAATCAGCCCCAGCATTTT | CASSQEGEQGAGNQPQHF
TRBD1 | 14 | - | TRBJ1-1 | TRBV19 | TGTGCCAGTACCTCGACAGGGAGTAAGACTGAAGCTTTCTTT | CASTSTGSKTEAFF
- | 18 | - | TRBJ2-6 | TRBV10-1 | TGCGCCAGCAGTCCAGCGCAAATCGCACAAAGTCGGGCCAACGTCCTGACTTTC | CASSPAQIAQSRANVLTF
TRBD1 | 12 | - | TRBJ2-5 | TRBV7-6 | TGTGCCAGCAGCTCACAGGGGCTGGCCCAGTACTTC | CASSSQGLAQYF
TRBD2 | 16 | - | TRBJ2-5 | TRBV4-3 | TGCGCCAGCAGCCAAGATCATCTAGCGGGGGTGGAGACCCAGTACTTC | CASSQDHLAGVETQYF
TRBD2 | 15 | - | TRBJ2-3 | TRBV5-1 | TGCGCCAGCAGCCCCGGTTCCGGGGGGGCTGATACGCAGTATTTT | CASSPGSGGADTQYF
- | 14 | - | TRBJ1-5 | TRBV30 | TGTGCCTGGAGTGTATCCCTGACAGGTCAGCCCCAGCATTTT | CAWSVSLTGQPQHF
TRBD2 | 15 | - | TRBJ2-1 | TRBV7-7 | TGTGCCAGCAGCCCCCTAGCGGGGGTCTACAATGAGCAGTTCTTC | CASSPLAGVYNEQFF
TRBD2 | 15 | - | TRBJ2-7 | TRBV6-1 | TGTGCCAGCAGTGAAGGACTAGCGGGAACCTACGAGCAGTACTTC | CASSEGLAGTYEQYF
TRBD1 | 16 | - | TRBJ2-5 | TRBV6-5 | TGTGCCAGCAGTTTATCCGGGACAGGGGGCTCCGAGACCCAGTACTTC | CASSLSGTGGSETQYF
- | 14 | - | TRBJ1-1 | TRBV18 | TGTGCCAGCTCACCGACAGGTAGGGGCACTGAAGCTTTCTTT | CASSPTGRGTEAFF
- | 14 | - | TRBJ1-4 | TRBV30 | TGTGCCTGGAGGGGGCCGCCGACTAATGAAAAACTGTTTTTT | CAWRGPPTNEKLFF
TRBD2 | 22 | - | TRBJ2-5 | TRBV5-1 | TGCGCCAGCAGCCCCTCCTCGGCAGGGGCCGGACTAGCGGGGGGGCCCAAAGAGACCCAGTACTTC | CASSPSSAGAGLAGGPKETQYF
TRBD2 | 17 | - | TRBJ2-3 | TRBV5-1 | TGCGCCAGCACCTCCTTAGTAGCGGGGACTAGCACAGATACGCAGTATTTT | CASTSLVAGTSTDTQYF
TRBD2 | 15 | - | TRBJ2-2 | TRBV7-6 | TGTGCCAGCAGCTTAGGCGGGAGCGGCACCGGGGAGCTGTTTTTT | CASSLGGSGTGELFF
TRBD1 | 17 | - | TRBJ2-2 | TRBV5-4 | TGTGCCAGCAGCTCCGGGACAGGGATCGCGAACACCGGGGAGCTGTTTTTT | CASSSGTGIANTGELFF
TRBD1 | 16 | - | TRBJ2-7 | TRBV28 | TGTGCCAGCAGTTTATTGAGTTTTAGACAGGGTAACGAGCAGTACTTC | CASSLLSFRQGNEQYF
TRBD2 | 19 | - | TRBJ2-3 | TRBV7-3 | TGTGCCAGCAGCTTAAGGACTCAGACTAGCGGGATGTGCACAGATACGCAGTATTTT | CASSLRTQTSGMCTDTQYF
TRBD1 | 13 | - | TRBJ1-1 | TRBV11-1 | TGTGCCAGCAGCCGACAGGGTTACACTGAAGCTTTCTTT | CASSRQGYTEAFF
- | 16 | - | TRBJ2-5 | TRBV5-1 | TGCGCCAGCAGCTTGCGACGGGTCGGGACTTCGGAGACCCAGTACTTC | CASSLRRVGTSETQYF
- | 16 | - | TRBJ1-2 | TRBV5-4 | TGTGCCAGCAGCTTGGGTGGCGGGGCGACGGGCTATGGCTACACCTTC | CASSLGGGATGYGYTF
TRBD1 | 14 | - | TRBJ2-4 | TRBV6-1 | TGTGCCAGCAGTCCGGACAGGGTGTCGGACATTCAGTACTTC | CASSPDRVSDIQYF
- | 16 | once | TRBJ2-2 | TRBV10-3 | TGTGCCATCAGTGAGTTGGTGGGGGCCGTCACCGGGGAGCTGTTTTTT | CAISELVGAVTGELFF
- | 15 | - | TRBJ1-1 | TRBV5-5 | TGTGCCAGCACCCTCTTTATGGGACTAGGCACTGAAGCTTTCTTT | CASTLFMGLGTEAFF
TRBD1 | 15 | - | TRBJ1-2 | TRBV5-1 | TGCGCCAGCAGGGGGACCGAAGGGACAGGGGGTGGCTACACCTTC | CASRGTEGTGGGYTF
TRBD2 | 15 | - | TRBJ2-1 | TRBV28 | TGTGCCAGCAGTCCTCCGGGACTAGACTACAATGAGCAGTTCTTC | CASSPPGLDYNEQFF
TRBD1 | 13 | - | TRBJ1-6 | TRBV18 | TGTGCCAGCTCACCTCAGGGGGATTCACCCCTCCACTTT | CASSPQGDSPLHF
- | 13 | few | TRBJ1-5 | TRBV28 | TGTGCCAGCAGTTTAGCCAGGATTCAGCCCCAGCATTTT | CASSLARIQPQHF
TRBD1 | 17 | - | TRBJ2-5 | TRBV29-1 | TGCAGCGTTGACCTCAAGACGTCGGCAGGGGGATGGGAGACCCAGTACTTC | CSVDLKTSAGGWETQYF
- | 13 | - | TRBJ2-3 | TRBV9 | TGTGCCAGCAGCGTAGCTCCAGGGGGGAGGCAGTATTTT | CASSVAPGGRQYF
- | 14 | once | TRBJ2-7 | TRBV30 | TGTGCCTGGTCGTCCGGGACTCTAGCCTACGAGCAGTACTTC | CAWSSGTLAYEQYF
- | 10 | - | TRBJ2-4 | TRBV29-1 | TGCAGCGTCTTGACCGGGGATCTTTTCTTC | CSVLTGDLFF
- | 17 | - | TRBJ2-3 | TRBV5-1 | TGCGCCAGCAACAAAAGGGGCCTAGACCGGCATCTAAATACGCAGTATTTT | CASNKRGLDRHLNTQYF
TRBD1 | 15 | - | TRBJ1-4 | TRBV28 | TGTGCCAGCAGAGGTCAGGGGGCAACTAATGAAAAACTGTTTTTT | CASRGQGATNEKLFF
TRBD2 | 17 | few | TRBJ2-2 | TRBV2 | TGTGCCACACTACGAGGGGAACTAGCGGGAGGCGCCGGGGAGCTGTTTTTT | CATLRGELAGGAGELFF
TRBD1 | 15 | - | TRBJ1-2 | TRBV7-9 | TGTGCCAGCAGCTCCGAGACAGGGGGTAACTATGGCTACACCTTC | CASSSETGGNYGYTF
- | 10 | - | TRBJ2-7 | TRBV20-1 | TGCAGTGACAGGTCCTACGAGCAGTACTTC | CSDRSYEQYF
- | 16 | - | TRBJ2-2 | TRBV9 | TGTGCCAGCAGCGGTCCTAGCCCTTCGGGGACCGGGGAGCTGTTTTTT | CASSGPSPSGTGELFF
TRBD2 | 13 | - | TRBJ2-5 | TRBV30 | TGTGCCGGGGAGCGGGAGGCCCAAGAGACCCAGTACTTC | CAGEREAQETQYF
TRBD1 | 15 | - | TRBJ1-4 | TRBV19 | TGTGCCAGTAGTAGACAGGGAGTGGAGGGGGAAAAACTGTTTTTT | CASSRQGVEGEKLFF
- | 14 | - | TRBJ1-6 | TRBV30 | TGTGCCTGGAGTTTGGGAGCAAATAATTCACCCCTCCACTTT | CAWSLGANNSPLHF
TRBD1 | 14 | - | TRBJ1-3 | TRBV2 | TGTGCCAGCAACCTGGACAGGTCGAGAAACACCATATATTTT | CASNLDRSRNTIYF
TRBD2 | 16 | - | TRBJ2-5 | TRBV6-6 | TGTGCCAGCAGTTACTCGACTAGCGGTAACCAAGAGACCCAGTACTTC | CASSYSTSGNQETQYF
TRBD2 | 14 | - | TRBJ2-1 | TRBV19 | TGTGCCGCAAAGACTAGCGGGCTGGGGAATGAGCAGTTCTTC | CAAKTSGLGNEQFF